This paragraph covers one TCR beta chain sequence. The source of the sample is a study of post-analysis software for immune sequencing data. Libraries were made from TCR beta cDNA, and they carried unique molecular identifiers. MiXCR, run by TCRdb on the PCR reads, gives a single entry per CDR3 protein. Of 150,000 to 200,000 distinct CDR3 sequences in the sample, around 28% were seen once. This clonotype originated in a girl aged 10 to 17 with multiple sclerosis. Sequences were obtained from blood.

The CDR3 region is CSARDDGYNEQYF. The DNA of the CDR3 is TGCAGTGCTAGAGATGATGGGTACAATGAGCAGTACTTC. The chain employs TRBV20-1 and TRBJ2-5; D unresolved. V lost 0 bases to trimming and J lost 11 bases, with 16 bases between them. This CDR3 region has 13 residues. Germline-derived CDR1 and CDR2 are DFQATT and SNEGSKA (reference sequence).